The clone carrying this T cell receptor (beta chain) was counted between two and nine times. MiXCR, applied by TCRdb to the 5' RACE reads, yields one record per CDR3 protein. This sample has a few hundred thousand distinct CDR3 sequences, with approximately 15% found just once. Germline loops: CDR1 SNHLY, CDR2 FYNNEI. The germline V and J ends were trimmed by 6 bases and 2 bases, with 11 bases remaining between them. This CDR3 comprises 14 residues. The data are from a study of T-cell memory formation after mild COVID-19. This rearrangement joins TRBV2 to TRBJ1-3, with D tentatively TRBD1 (6 bases). The specimen sequenced was PBMCs or a T cell subset sorted from them (not recorded which). The TCR originated in a man aged 18 to 35 who had mild COVID-19 (a few samples of this study predate the infection). Cell type and time point are not known. The CDR3 here is CASRPQGPGNTIYF. As DNA, the CDR3 is TGTGCCAGCAGACCCCAGGGGCCTGGAAACACCATATATTTT.